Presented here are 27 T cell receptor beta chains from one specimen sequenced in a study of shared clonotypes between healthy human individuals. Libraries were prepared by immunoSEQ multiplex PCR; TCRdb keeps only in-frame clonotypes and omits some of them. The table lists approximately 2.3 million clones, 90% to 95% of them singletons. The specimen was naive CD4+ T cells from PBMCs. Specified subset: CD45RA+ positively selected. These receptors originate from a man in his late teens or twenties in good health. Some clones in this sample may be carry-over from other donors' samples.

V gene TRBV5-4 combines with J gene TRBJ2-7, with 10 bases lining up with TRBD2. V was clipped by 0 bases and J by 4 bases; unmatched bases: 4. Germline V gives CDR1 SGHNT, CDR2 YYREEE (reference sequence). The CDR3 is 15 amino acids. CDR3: CASSLEAGGPYEQYF. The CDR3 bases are TGTGCCAGCAGCTTGGAAGCGGGAGGGCCGTACGAGCAGTACTTC.

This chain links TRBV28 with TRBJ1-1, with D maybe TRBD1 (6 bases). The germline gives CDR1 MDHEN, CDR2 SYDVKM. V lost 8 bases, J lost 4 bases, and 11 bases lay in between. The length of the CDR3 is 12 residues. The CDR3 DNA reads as TGTGCCAGCTGGGGGCTTAGCACTGAAGCTTTCTTT. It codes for CASWGLSTEAFF.

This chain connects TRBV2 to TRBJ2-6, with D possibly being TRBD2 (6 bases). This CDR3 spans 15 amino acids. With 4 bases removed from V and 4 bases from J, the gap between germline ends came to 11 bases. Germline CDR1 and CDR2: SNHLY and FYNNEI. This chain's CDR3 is CASSVGGTGANVLTF. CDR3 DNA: TGTGCCAGCAGTGTGGGGGGTACCGGGGCCAACGTCCTGACTTTC.

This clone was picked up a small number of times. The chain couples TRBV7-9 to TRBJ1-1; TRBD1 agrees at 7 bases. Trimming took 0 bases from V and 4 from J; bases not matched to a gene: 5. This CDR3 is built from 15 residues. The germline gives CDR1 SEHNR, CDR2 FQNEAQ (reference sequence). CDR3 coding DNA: TGTGCCAGCAGCTTAGCGACAGGGCTCAGCACTGAAGCTTTCTTT. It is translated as CASSLATGLSTEAFF.

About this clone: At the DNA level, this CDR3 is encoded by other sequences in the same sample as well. CDR3 in amino acids: CASSLSGTGEDTQYF. The CDR3 nucleotides are TGCGCCAGCAGCTTATCCGGGACAGGGGAGGATACGCAGTATTTT. This chain joins TRBV5-1 and TRBJ2-3; 10 positions agree with TRBD1. Germline CDR1 is SGHRS and CDR2 is YFSETQ. The CDR3 is made up of 15 amino acids. After removal of 2 bases from V and 6 bases from J, the junction contained 6 bases not matched to a gene.

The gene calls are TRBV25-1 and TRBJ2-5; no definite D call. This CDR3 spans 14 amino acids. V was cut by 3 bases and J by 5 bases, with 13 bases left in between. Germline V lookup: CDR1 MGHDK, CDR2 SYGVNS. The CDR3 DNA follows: TGTGCCAGCAGTGATGAGGTGGGCTTGGAGACCCAGTACTTC. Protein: CASSDEVGLETQYF.

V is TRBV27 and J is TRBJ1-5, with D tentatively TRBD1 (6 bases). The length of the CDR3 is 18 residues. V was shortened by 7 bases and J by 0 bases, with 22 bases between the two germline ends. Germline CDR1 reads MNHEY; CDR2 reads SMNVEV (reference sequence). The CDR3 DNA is TGTGCCAGCATTTTTCAGGGGATAATGGGCAATAGCAATCAGCCCCAGCATTTT. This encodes CASIFQGIMGNSNQPQHF.

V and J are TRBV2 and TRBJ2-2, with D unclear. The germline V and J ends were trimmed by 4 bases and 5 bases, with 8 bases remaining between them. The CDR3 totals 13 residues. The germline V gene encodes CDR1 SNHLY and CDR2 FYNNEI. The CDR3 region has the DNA TGTGCCAGCAGTGTAGAGAGGACCGGGGAGCTGTTTTTT. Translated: CASSVERTGELFF.

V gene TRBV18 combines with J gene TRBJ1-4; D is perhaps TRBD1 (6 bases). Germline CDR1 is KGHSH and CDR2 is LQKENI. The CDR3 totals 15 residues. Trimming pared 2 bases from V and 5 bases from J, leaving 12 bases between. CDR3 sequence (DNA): TGTGCCAGCTCACCAACGGACAGAACAAATGAAAAACTGTTTTTT. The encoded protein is CASSPTDRTNEKLFF.

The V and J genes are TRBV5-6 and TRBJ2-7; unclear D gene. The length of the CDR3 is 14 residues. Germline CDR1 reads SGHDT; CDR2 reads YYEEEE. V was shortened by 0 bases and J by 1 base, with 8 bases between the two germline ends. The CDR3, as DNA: TGTGCCAGCAGCTTGGTTGGGGATTCCTACGAGCAGTACTTC. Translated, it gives CASSLVGDSYEQYF.

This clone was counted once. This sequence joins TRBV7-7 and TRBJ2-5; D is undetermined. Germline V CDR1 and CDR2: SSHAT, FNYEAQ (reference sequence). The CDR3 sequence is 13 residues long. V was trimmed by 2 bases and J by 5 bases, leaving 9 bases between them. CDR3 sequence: CASSLRKGETQYF. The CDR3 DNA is TGTGCCAGCAGCTTAAGAAAGGGTGAGACCCAGTACTTC.

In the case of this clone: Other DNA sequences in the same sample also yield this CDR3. CDR3 residues: CASSVNYEQYF. The CDR3 DNA reads TGTGCCAGCAGTGTGAACTACGAGCAGTACTTC. The chain couples TRBV6-1 to TRBJ2-7; D gene uncertain. The CDR3 spans 11 residues. V was clipped by 4 bases and J by 3 bases, with 4 bases between them. Germline CDR1 reads MNHNS; CDR2 reads SASEGT.

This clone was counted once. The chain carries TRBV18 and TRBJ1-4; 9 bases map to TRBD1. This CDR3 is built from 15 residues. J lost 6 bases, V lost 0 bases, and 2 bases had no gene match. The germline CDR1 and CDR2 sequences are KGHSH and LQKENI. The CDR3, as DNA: TGTGCCAGCTCACCACCCGACAGGGGGGATGAAAAACTGTTTTTT. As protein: CASSPPDRGDEKLFF.

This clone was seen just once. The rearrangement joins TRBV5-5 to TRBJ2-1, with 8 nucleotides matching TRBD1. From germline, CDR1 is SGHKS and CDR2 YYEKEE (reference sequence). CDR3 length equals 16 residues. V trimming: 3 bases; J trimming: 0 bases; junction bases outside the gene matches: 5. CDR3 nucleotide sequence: TGTGCCAGCAGCTCAAGGACAGGGAGCTCCTACAATGAGCAGTTCTTC. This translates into CASSSRTGSSYNEQFF.

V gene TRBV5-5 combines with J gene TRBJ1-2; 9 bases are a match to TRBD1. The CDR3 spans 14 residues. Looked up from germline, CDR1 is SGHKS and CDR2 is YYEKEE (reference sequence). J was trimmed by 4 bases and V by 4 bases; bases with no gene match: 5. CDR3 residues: CASSTLTGGYGYTF. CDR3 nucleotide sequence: TGTGCCAGCAGCACCCTGACAGGGGGCTATGGCTACACCTTC. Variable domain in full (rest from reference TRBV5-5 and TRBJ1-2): DAGVTQSPTHLIKTRGQQVTLRCSPISGHKSVSWYQQVLGQGPQFIFQYYEKEERGRGNFPDRFSARQFPNYSSELNVNALLLGDSALYLCASSTLTGGYGYTFGSGTRLTVV.

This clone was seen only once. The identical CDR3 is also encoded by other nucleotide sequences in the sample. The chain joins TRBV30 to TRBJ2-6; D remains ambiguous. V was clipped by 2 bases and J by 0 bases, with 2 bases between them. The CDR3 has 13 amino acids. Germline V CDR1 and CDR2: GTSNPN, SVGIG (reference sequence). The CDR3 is CAWSISGANVLTF. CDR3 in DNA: TGTGCCTGGAGTATCTCTGGGGCCAACGTCCTGACTTTC.

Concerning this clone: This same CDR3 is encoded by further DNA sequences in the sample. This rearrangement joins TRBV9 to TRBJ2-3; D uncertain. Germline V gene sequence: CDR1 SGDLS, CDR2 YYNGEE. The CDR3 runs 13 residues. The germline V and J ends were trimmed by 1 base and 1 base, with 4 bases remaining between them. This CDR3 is CASSVSGTDTQYF. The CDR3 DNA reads TGTGCCAGCAGCGTATCAGGCACAGATACGCAGTATTTT.

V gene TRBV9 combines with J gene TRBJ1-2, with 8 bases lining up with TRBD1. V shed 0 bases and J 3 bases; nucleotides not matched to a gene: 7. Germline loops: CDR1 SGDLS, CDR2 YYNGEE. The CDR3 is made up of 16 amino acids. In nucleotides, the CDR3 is TGTGCCAGCAGCGTAGCCCCTCAGGGGGCTGACTATGGCTACACCTTC. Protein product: CASSVAPQGADYGYTF.

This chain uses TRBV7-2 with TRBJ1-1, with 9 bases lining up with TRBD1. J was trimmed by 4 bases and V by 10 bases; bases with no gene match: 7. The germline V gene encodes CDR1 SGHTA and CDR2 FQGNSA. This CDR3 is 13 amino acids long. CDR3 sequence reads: CATGTGRSTEAFF. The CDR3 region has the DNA TGTGCCACCGGGACAGGGCGATCCACTGAAGCTTTCTTT.

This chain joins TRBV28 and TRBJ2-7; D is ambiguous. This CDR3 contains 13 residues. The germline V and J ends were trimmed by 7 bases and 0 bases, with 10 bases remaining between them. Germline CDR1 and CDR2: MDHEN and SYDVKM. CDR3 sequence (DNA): TGTGCCAGCACCTCGCCTCCCTCCTACGAGCAGTACTTC. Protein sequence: CASTSPPSYEQYF.

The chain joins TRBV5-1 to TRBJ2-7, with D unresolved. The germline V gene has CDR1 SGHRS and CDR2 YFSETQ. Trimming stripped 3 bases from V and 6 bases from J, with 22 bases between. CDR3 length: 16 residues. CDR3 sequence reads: CASSSRATAFLAEQYF. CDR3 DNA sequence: TGCGCCAGCAGCTCCCGGGCTACAGCCTTTCTGGCCGAGCAGTACTTC.

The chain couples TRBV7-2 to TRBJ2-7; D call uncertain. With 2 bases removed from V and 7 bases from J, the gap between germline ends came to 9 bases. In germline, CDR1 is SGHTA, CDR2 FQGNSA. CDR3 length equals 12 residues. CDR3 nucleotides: TGTGCCAGCAGCTTATGGTTGGGAGAGCAGTACTTC. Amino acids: CASSLWLGEQYF. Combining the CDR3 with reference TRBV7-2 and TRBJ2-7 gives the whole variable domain GAGVSQSPSNKVTEKGKDVELRCDPISGHTALYWYRQSLGQGLEFLIYFQGNSAPDKSGLPSDRFSAERTGGSVSTLTIQRTQQEDSAVYLCASSLWLGEQYFGPGTRLTVT.

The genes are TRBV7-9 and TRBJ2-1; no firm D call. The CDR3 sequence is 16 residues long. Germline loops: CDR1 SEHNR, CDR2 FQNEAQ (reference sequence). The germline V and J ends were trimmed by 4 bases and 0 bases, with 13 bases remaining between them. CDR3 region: CASSSATVSSYNEQFF. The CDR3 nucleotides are TGTGCCAGCAGCTCCGCAACAGTGAGCTCCTACAATGAGCAGTTCTTC.

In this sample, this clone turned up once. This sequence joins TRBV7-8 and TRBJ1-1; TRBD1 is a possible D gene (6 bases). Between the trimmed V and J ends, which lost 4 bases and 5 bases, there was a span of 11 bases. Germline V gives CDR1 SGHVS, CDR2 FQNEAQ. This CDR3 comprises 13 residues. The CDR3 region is CASSWGGLTEAFF. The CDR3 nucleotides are TGTGCCAGCAGCTGGGGGGGCTTGACTGAAGCTTTCTTT.

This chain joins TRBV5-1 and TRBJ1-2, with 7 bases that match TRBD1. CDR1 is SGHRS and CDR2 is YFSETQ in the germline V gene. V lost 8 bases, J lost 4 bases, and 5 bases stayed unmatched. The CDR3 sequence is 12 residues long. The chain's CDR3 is CASKTGTYGYTF. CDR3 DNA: TGCGCCAGTAAGACAGGGACCTATGGCTACACCTTC.

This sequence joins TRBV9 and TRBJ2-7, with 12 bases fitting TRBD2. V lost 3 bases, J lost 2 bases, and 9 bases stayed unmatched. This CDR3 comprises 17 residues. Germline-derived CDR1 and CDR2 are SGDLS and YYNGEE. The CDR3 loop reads CASSAYSTSGGPYEQYF. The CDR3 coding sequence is TGTGCCAGCAGCGCCTATTCAACTAGCGGGGGGCCCTACGAGCAGTACTTC.

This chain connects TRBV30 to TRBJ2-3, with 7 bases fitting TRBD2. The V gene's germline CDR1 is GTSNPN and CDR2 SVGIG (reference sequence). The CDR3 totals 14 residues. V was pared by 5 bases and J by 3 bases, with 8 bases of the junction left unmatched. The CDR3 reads CAWGRGTITDTQYF. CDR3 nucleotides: TGTGCCTGGGGCCGCGGGACTATTACAGATACGCAGTATTTT.